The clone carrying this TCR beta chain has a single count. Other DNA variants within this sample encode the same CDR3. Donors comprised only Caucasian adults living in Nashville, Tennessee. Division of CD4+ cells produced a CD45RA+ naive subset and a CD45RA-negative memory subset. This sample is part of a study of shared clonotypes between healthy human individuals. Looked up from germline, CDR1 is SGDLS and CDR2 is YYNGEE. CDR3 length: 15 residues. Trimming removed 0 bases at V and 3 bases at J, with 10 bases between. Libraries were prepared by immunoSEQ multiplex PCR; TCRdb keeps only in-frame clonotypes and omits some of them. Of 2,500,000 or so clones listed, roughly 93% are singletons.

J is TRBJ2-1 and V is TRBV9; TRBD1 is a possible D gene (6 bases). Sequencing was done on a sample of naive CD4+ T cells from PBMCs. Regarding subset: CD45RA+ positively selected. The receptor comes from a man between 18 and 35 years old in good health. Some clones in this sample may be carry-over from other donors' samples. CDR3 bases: TGTGCCAGCAGCGTAGTAGGGGGAAGCTACAATGAGCAGTTCTTC. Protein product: CASSVVGGSYNEQFF.